A single sample is the source of the 6 T cell receptor beta chains below, sequenced in a study of molecular identifiers for immune sequencing clone quantification. A single record per CDR3 protein comes from TCRdb applying MiXCR to the PCR reads. This table holds 50,000 to 70,000 distinct CDR3 sequences, about 18% found once. Sequencing used naive CD8+ T cells from blood, with Jurkat cell RNA spiked in. The subset: FACS-sorted CD8+CD4-CCR7+CD45RA+ naive T cells. The receptors come from a human donor in good health. Some libraries in this study had Jurkat cell RNA spiked in.

The chain links TRBV24-1 to TRBJ1-2; D not certain. Between the trimmed V and J ends, which lost 4 bases and 2 bases, there was a span of 7 bases. Germline CDR1 KGHDR, CDR2 SFDVKD. This CDR3 has 13 amino acids. CDR3 bases: TGTGCCACCAGTGAGGGCAGGAACTATGGCTACACCTTC. Residues: CATSEGRNYGYTF.

Points on this clonotype: A read error may explain this, as a much larger clone is one base away. The genes are TRBV27 and TRBJ1-1, with unresolved D. This CDR3 region has 12 residues. Germline V gene sequence: CDR1 MNHEY, CDR2 SMNVEV (reference sequence). CDR3 region: CANSLPGSEAFF. Written as DNA, the CDR3 is TGTGCCAACAGTTTACCCGGTTCTGAAGCTTTCTTT.

This clonotype showed up many times. The chain combines TRBV27 with TRBJ2-7; D is uncertain. Per the germline V gene, CDR1 is MNHEY and CDR2 is SMNVEV (reference sequence). The ends were cut back, 3 bases at V and 2 bases at J, with 8 bases in the middle. CDR3 size: 13 residues. CDR3 DNA: TGTGCCAGCAGTTTCTCGTCCCCCTACGAGCAGTACTTC. Translation gives CASSFSSPYEQYF.

This clonotype was seen at least ten times. The chain joins TRBV6-5 to TRBJ1-1, with D unresolved. V was pared by 6 bases and J by 4 bases, with 12 bases between. The length of the CDR3 is 13 residues. The germline gives CDR1 MNHEY, CDR2 SVGAGI. DNA for the CDR3: TGTGCCAGCAGCCCCGGGATCGGCACTGAAGCTTTCTTT. This translates into CASSPGIGTEAFF.

This clonotype was counted at least ten times. The rearrangement links TRBV12-3 or TRBV12-4 to TRBJ1-5; D not resolved. Between the trimmed V and J ends, which lost 0 bases and 0 bases, there was a span of 6 bases. This CDR3 contains 15 residues. The DNA of the CDR3 is TGTGCCAGCAGTTTAGCGGTTAGTAGCAATCAGCCCCAGCATTTT. Protein sequence: CASSLAVSSNQPQHF.

This clonotype came up many times. This chain uses TRBV7-9 with TRBJ2-2, with D possibly being TRBD2 (5 bases). With 5 bases removed from V and 9 bases from J, the gap between germline ends came to 10 bases. The germline gives CDR1 SEHNR, CDR2 FQNEAQ (reference sequence). The CDR3 is 12 residues long. CDR3 coding DNA: TGTGCCAGCAGCCCAACGACTAGGGAGCTGTTTTTT. This sequence encodes CASSPTTRELFF.